A selection of T cell receptor beta chains follows, all from one sample in a study of T-cell reconstitution after alpha-beta-depleted transplantation in children. In TCRdb, the PCR reads were re-called with MiXCR into one record per CDR3 protein. The table lists hundreds of thousands of distinct CDR3 sequences, about 12% of them singletons. This specimen consisted of PBMCs, obtained before TCRalphabeta/CD19-depleted stem cell transplant. The receptors here all came from a girl aged 2-9 years with congenital amegakaryocytic thrombocytopenia, due to receive a stem cell transplant. Both conserved end residues are part of each CDR3. The order of the fields is clone size, D gene, V gene, J gene, CDR3 DNA, CDR3 protein. D genes are given only for firm matches. Not every row has a clone size; where given, it reads once, few, many or a size class.

-	TRBD2	TRBV10-3	TRBJ2-1	TGTGCCATCACCACGGGGGGGGATGAAGGTGGCTCCTACAATGAGCAGTTCTTC	CAITTGGDEGGSYNEQFF
many	TRBD1	TRBV20-1	TRBJ2-7	TGCAGTGCCACCGGGACAGGGAAACTGATCGAGCAGTACTTC	CSATGTGKLIEQYF
-	-	TRBV5-1	TRBJ1-1	TGCGCCAGCAGCTTGGTTGGGGAGGGGGCTGAAGCTTTCTTT	CASSLVGEGAEAFF
many	TRBD2	TRBV9	TRBJ2-1	TGTGCCAGCAGCGTACATGGCTTGACTAGCGGAAAGTACAATGAGCAGTTCTTC	CASSVHGLTSGKYNEQFF
-	-	TRBV20-1	TRBJ1-1	TGCAGTGCTAGCAAACATGTAAACACTGAAGCTTTCTTT	CSASKHVNTEAFF
many	TRBD2	TRBV12-3/TRBV12-4	TRBJ2-2	TGTGCCAGCAGTCCTACAGGGACTAGACTTCAAGCCGGGGAGCTGTTTTTT	CASSPTGTRLQAGELFF
many	TRBD2	TRBV28	TRBJ2-1	TGTGCCAGCAGTTCCCCCCTACTAGCGGGAGTTGGTAATGAGCAGTTCTTC	CASSSPLLAGVGNEQFF
many	TRBD1	TRBV12-3/TRBV12-4	TRBJ2-5	TGTGCCAGCAGTGTGGGACAGGGGGCTAAGGAGACCCAGTACTTC	CASSVGQGAKETQYF
few	-	TRBV21-1	TRBJ2-1	TGTGCCAGCAGCAAAATTGAAGGAGCTAGCGGGAGGCCCTACAATGAGCAGTTCTTC	CASSKIEGASGRPYNEQFF
few	-	TRBV5-1	TRBJ1-4	TGCGCCAGCAGCTTGTCCAGGGCGGATGAAAAACTGTTTTTT	CASSLSRADEKLFF
few	-	TRBV7-9	TRBJ1-1	TGTGCCAGCAGCCGCTCAGCTGAAGCTTTCTTT	CASSRSAEAFF
few	TRBD1	TRBV30	TRBJ2-7	TGTGCCTGGAGTGTACAGGGGGCTAAGGACGAGCAGTACTTC	CAWSVQGAKDEQYF
many	-	TRBV10-3	TRBJ2-7	TGTGCCATCAGTGACGGTGATCTCCTCCTAGGCAAGACTTACGAGCAGTACTTC	CAISDGDLLLGKTYEQYF
many	-	TRBV5-1	TRBJ2-7	TGCGCCAGCTCAGGGGGGCCCTCCGTCCTCGAGCAGTACTTC	CASSGGPSVLEQYF
-	-	TRBV20-1	TRBJ2-5	TGCAGTGCTAGAGGGGCAGATGAAGAGACCCAGTACTTC	CSARGADEETQYF
many	-	TRBV29-1	TRBJ2-1	TGCAGCGCCAAGGACGAGAGCTCCTACAATGAGCAGTTCTTC	CSAKDESSYNEQFF
few	-	TRBV20-1	TRBJ2-3	TGCAGTGCTAGGCCAGTTCAGGGGTTGGATACGCAGTATTTT	CSARPVQGLDTQYF
-	-	TRBV28	TRBJ2-7	TGTGCCAGCAGTTTAGGGAATTTACGAGCATATCTCTTC	CASSLGNLRAYLF
-	TRBD1	TRBV20-1	TRBJ2-7	TGCAGTGCTAGGGGGACAGAGGGGTACGAGCAGTACTTC	CSARGTEGYEQYF
-	-	TRBV5-1	TRBJ2-7	TGCGCCAGCAGCTTGGGTCGGGAGTCGCACGAGCAGTACTTC	CASSLGRESHEQYF
-	TRBD2	TRBV5-5	TRBJ2-7	TGTGCCAGCATGCTAGCGGGAGGGCCAAGGAACGAGCAGTACTTC	CASMLAGGPRNEQYF
-	-	TRBV11-2	TRBJ2-6	TGTGCCAGCAGGACCATCCGCGGGGCCAACGTCCTGACTTTC	CASRTIRGANVLTF
-	-	TRBV12-3/TRBV12-4	TRBJ1-4	TGTGCCAGCAGTTTCTCCCCGAATGGGGAAAAACTGTTTTTT	CASSFSPNGEKLFF
-	-	TRBV29-1	TRBJ1-1	TGCAGCGTTGTAGCTCAGGGCAACACTGAAGCTTTCTTT	CSVVAQGNTEAFF
-	TRBD2	TRBV4-2	TRBJ2-1	TGTGCCAGCAGCCAAGAGATAGCGGGAGAGGGTAATGAGCAGTTCTTC	CASSQEIAGEGNEQFF
many	TRBD1	TRBV30	TRBJ2-7	TGTGCCTGGAGACAGGGGCGCGGCGAGCAGTACTTC	CAWRQGRGEQYF
-	-	TRBV11-3	TRBJ2-2	TGTGCCAGCAGCTTAATCTACACCGGGGAGCTGTTTTTT	CASSLIYTGELFF
-	-	TRBV5-5	TRBJ2-7	TGTGCCAGCATCCCGGGACATCCTTACTACGAGCAGTACTTC	CASIPGHPYYEQYF
many	-	TRBV12-3/TRBV12-4	TRBJ2-2	TGTGCCAGCAGTCCTCAACTAGTAAACACCGGGGAGCTGTTTTTT	CASSPQLVNTGELFF
many	-	TRBV5-6	TRBJ2-7	TGCGCCAGCAGCTTTGGCAGATCCTACGAGCAGTACTTC	CASSFGRSYEQYF
many	TRBD1	TRBV20-1	TRBJ2-1	TGCAGTGCTAGAGATGACAGGGGGGTGGATGAGCAGTTCTTC	CSARDDRGVDEQFF
-	-	TRBV12-3/TRBV12-4	TRBJ2-2	TGTGCCAGCAGTCCGGGACACACCACGGGCACCGGGGAGCTGTTTTTT	CASSPGHTTGTGELFF
-	-	TRBV11-2	TRBJ2-2	TGTGCCAGCAGTAAAGGACTCATACCCACCATGAACACCGGGGAGCTGTTTTTT	CASSKGLIPTMNTGELFF
-	TRBD1	TRBV5-1	TRBJ2-7	TGCGCCAGCAGCTTTGGGGCCCCACGGACAGGTCAACCTCCCTACGAGCAGTACTTC	CASSFGAPRTGQPPYEQYF
many	TRBD1	TRBV12-3/TRBV12-4	TRBJ1-4	TGTGCCAGCAGAAGACAGGGGAAAGGTGAAAAACTGTTTTTT	CASRRQGKGEKLFF
-	-	TRBV19	TRBJ2-5	TGTGCCAGTTGGCCTGGCGGGATGGAAGAGACCCAGTACTTC	CASWPGGMEETQYF
many	TRBD2	TRBV20-1	TRBJ2-3	TGCAGTGCTCTAGTTGATAGCGGGCGCACAGATACGCAGTATTTT	CSALVDSGRTDTQYF
many	-	TRBV28	TRBJ2-5	TGTGCCAGCAGTTTTAGGGGGATCTTGGAGACCCAGTACTTC	CASSFRGILETQYF
many	TRBD2	TRBV12-3/TRBV12-4	TRBJ2-3	TGTGCCGGATCGACTAGCGGGATTGATACGCAGTATTTT	CAGSTSGIDTQYF
-	-	TRBV5-1	TRBJ1-1	TGCGCCAGCAGCTTGGACGGGGGGGGGACTGAAGCTTTCTTT	CASSLDGGGTEAFF
many	-	TRBV29-1	TRBJ1-2	TGCAGCGTCGGACAGAACTATGGCTACACCTTC	CSVGQNYGYTF
many	-	TRBV29-1	TRBJ2-2	TGCAGCGTGCGGGACCACCTCACCGGGGAGCTGTTTTTT	CSVRDHLTGELFF
few	-	TRBV3-1	TRBJ1-5	TGTGCCAGCAGCTTAGGACGGGAGCCCCAGCATTTT	CASSLGREPQHF
many	-	TRBV12-3/TRBV12-4	TRBJ1-5	TGTGCCAGCAGCCCAACCGGTAACAATCAGCCCCAGCATTTT	CASSPTGNNQPQHF
many	-	TRBV12-3/TRBV12-4	TRBJ2-7	TGTGCCAGCAGTTTGGCCCTACTCTCCTACGAGCAGTACTTC	CASSLALLSYEQYF
-	TRBD1	TRBV3-1	TRBJ2-7	TGTGCCAGCAGCCAGTGGACAGGCCTGCTACCCTACGAGCAGTACTTC	CASSQWTGLLPYEQYF
-	TRBD1	TRBV5-5	TRBJ1-5	TGTGCCAGCAGCAAAGAGACAGGGGCGATAGGGCCCCAGCATTTT	CASSKETGAIGPQHF
many	TRBD2	TRBV6-2/TRBV6-3	TRBJ2-3	TGTGCCAGCAGTTATGATTTGGCCCCGACTAGCGCCTTCACAGATACGCAGTATTTT	CASSYDLAPTSAFTDTQYF
many	-	TRBV7-8	TRBJ2-3	TGTGCCAGCAGCTTATTCAAGACGGGCACAGATACGCAGTATTTT	CASSLFKTGTDTQYF
-	TRBD2	TRBV7-9	TRBJ2-1	TGTGCCAGCAGCTTTAGCGGGAGGGCCCATGAGCAGTTCTTC	CASSFSGRAHEQFF
many	-	TRBV18	TRBJ2-3	TGTGCCAGCTCACCACCGGGTCAGCCTACAGATACGCAGTATTTT	CASSPPGQPTDTQYF
many	-	TRBV10-3	TRBJ1-2	TGTGCCATCGTAGGCACCAACTATGGCTACACCTTC	CAIVGTNYGYTF
-	TRBD1	TRBV19	TRBJ2-7	TGTGCCAGTAGTCTAACAGGGGTGCCCGACGAGCAGTACTTC	CASSLTGVPDEQYF